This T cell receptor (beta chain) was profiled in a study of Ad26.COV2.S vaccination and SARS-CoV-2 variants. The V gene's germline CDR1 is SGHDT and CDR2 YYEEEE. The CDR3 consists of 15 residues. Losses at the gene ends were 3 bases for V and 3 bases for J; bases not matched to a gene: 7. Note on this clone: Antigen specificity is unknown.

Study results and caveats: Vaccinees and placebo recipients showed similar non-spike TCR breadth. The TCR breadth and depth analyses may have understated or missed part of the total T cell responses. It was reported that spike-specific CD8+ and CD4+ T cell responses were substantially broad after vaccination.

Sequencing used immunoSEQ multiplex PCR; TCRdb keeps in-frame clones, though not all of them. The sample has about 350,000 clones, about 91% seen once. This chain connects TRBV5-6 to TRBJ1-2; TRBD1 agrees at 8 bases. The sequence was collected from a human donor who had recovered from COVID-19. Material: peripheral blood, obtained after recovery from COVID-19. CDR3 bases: TGTGCCAGCAGCTCACCGGACAGGGCTGACTATGGCTACACCTTC. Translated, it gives CASSSPDRADYGYTF.